The 6 T cell receptor beta chains in this list originate from one sample, sequenced in a study of shared clonotypes between healthy human individuals. TCRdb keeps only in-frame clones here, not all; method: immunoSEQ multiplex PCR. The profile shows some 690,000 clones, about 90% of them singletons. Input material: memory CD8+ T cells from PBMCs. The subset is: CD45RO+ cells pooled with CCR7-negative TemRA cells. The source of these receptors is a man between 18 and 29 years old in good health. Some clones in this sample may be carry-over from other donors' samples.

This sequence joins TRBV9 and TRBJ2-1, with 7 bases identical to TRBD2. CDR3 length: 15 amino acids. Trimming removed 3 bases from V and 5 bases from J; junction bases left unmatched: 8. Germline V lookup: CDR1 SGDLS, CDR2 YYNGEE. The CDR3 bases are TGTGCCAGCAGCGCGGAGGGGACTACAAACAATGAGCAGTTCTTC. It specifies CASSAEGTTNNEQFF.

This chain links TRBV30 with TRBJ2-7; TRBD1 matches at 8 bases. The CDR3 length is 16 residues. The germline V gene has CDR1 GTSNPN and CDR2 SVGIG (reference sequence). Trimming at V came to 2 bases and at J to 2 bases, leaving 11 bases not matched to a gene. Here the CDR3 DNA reads TGTGCCTGGAGTAGCACGACGGAGGACAGGGCCTACGAGCAGTACTTC. Amino acid sequence: CAWSSTTEDRAYEQYF. The whole variable domain, filled in from reference TRBV30 and TRBJ2-7, reads SQTIHQWPATLVQPVGSPLSLECTVEGTSNPNLYWYRQAAGRGLQLLFYSVGIGQISSEVPQNLSASRPQDRQFILSSKKLLLSDSGFYLCAWSSTTEDRAYEQYFGPGTRLTVT.

This clone was observed once. V and J are TRBV5-4 and TRBJ1-2, with D unclear. Germline lookup yields CDR1 SGHNT and CDR2 YYREEE (reference sequence). Trimming shortened V by 1 base and J by 2 bases, and 12 bases separated the two germline ends. The CDR3 is 15 amino acids. The CDR3 spells CASSLWGGHNYGYTF. DNA for the CDR3: TGTGCCAGCAGCTTGTGGGGAGGCCACAACTATGGCTACACCTTC.

V and J are TRBV4-1 and TRBJ2-7, with D unclear. CDR1 is MGHRA and CDR2 is YSYEKL in the germline V gene. The CDR3 consists of 15 residues. Trimming took off 1 base at V and 0 bases at J, with 10 bases between the two ends. CDR3 sequence (DNA): TGCGCCAGCAGCCAAGCAAGTTCGTACTCCTACGAGCAGTACTTC. This sequence encodes CASSQASSYSYEQYF.

The gene calls are TRBV10-2 and TRBJ2-1; possible D gene TRBD1, 5 bases. Germline V gene sequence: CDR1 WSHSY, CDR2 SAAADI. V lost 0 bases and J 0 bases, leaving 15 bases between the germline ends. This CDR3 has 18 residues. CDR3 bases: TGCGCCAGCAGTGAGTCGACTTTCAGTGACAGCTCCTACAATGAGCAGTTCTTC. Its protein is CASSESTFSDSSYNEQFF.

V gene TRBV9 combines with J gene TRBJ2-7; D uncertain. Germline CDR1 and CDR2: SGDLS and YYNGEE. This CDR3 comprises 13 residues. V was shortened by 0 bases and J by 6 bases, with 10 bases between the two germline ends. CDR3 protein: CASSVGHTVEQYF. CDR3 in DNA: TGTGCCAGCAGCGTAGGTCACACTGTCGAGCAGTACTTC. The whole variable domain, remainder taken from reference TRBV9 and TRBJ2-7, is DSGVTQTPKHLITATGQRVTLRCSPRSGDLSVYWYQQSLDQGLQFLIQYYNGEERAKGNILERFSAQQFPDLHSELNLSSLELGDSALYFCASSVGHTVEQYFGPGTRLTVT.